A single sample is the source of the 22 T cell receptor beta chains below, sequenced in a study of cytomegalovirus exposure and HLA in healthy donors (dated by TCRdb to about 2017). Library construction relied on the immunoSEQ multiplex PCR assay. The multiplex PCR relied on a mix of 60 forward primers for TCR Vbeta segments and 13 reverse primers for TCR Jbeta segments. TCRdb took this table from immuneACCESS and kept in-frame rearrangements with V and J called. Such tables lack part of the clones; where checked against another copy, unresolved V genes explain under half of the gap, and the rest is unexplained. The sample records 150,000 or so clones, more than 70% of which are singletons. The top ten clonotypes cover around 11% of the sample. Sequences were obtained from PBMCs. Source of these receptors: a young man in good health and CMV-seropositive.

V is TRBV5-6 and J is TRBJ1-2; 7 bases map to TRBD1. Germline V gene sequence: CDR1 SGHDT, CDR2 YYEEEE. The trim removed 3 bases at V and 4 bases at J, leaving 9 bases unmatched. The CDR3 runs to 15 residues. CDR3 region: CASSSGTVEGYGYTF. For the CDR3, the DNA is TGTGCCAGCAGCTCTGGGACAGTTGAAGGCTATGGCTACACCTTC.

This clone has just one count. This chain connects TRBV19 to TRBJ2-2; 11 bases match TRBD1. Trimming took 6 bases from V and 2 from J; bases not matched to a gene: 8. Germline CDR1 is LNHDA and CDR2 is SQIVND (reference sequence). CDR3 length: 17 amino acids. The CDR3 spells CASRSGTGGLNTGELFF. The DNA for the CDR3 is TGTGCCAGTAGGTCCGGGACAGGGGGTCTTAACACCGGGGAGCTGTTTTTT.

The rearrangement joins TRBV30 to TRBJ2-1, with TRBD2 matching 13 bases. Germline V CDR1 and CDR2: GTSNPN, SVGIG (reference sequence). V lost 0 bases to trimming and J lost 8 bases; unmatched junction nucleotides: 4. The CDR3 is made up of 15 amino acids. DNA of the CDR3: TGTGCCTGGAGTGTAGGGACTAGCGGGATCGATGAGCAGTTCTTC. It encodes CAWSVGTSGIDEQFF.

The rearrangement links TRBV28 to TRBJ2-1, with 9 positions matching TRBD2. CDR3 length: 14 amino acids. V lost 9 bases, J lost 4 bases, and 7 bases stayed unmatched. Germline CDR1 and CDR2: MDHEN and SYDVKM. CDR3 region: CASSAGGPYNEQFF. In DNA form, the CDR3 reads TGTGCCAGTTCTGCGGGAGGGCCTTACAATGAGCAGTTCTTC.

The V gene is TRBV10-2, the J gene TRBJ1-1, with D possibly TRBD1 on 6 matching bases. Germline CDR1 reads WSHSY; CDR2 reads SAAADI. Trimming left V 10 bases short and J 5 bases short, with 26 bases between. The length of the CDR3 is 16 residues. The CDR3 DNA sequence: TGCGCCACCACCTTCGCTACAGGGTTCGTTGGGACTGAAGCTTTCTTT. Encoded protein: CATTFATGFVGTEAFF.

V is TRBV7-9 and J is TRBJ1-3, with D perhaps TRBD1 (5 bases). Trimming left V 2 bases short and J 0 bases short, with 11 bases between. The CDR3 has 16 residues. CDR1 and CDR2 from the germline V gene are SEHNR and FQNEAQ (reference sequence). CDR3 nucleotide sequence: TGTGCCAGCAGCTTACAGGGCCTGTTCTCTGGAAACACCATATATTTT. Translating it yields CASSLQGLFSGNTIYF.

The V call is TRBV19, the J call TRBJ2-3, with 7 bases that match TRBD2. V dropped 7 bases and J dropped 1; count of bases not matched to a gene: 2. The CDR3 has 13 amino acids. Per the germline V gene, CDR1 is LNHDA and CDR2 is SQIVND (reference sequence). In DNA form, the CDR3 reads TGTGCCAGTACAGGGAGGGGCACAGATACGCAGTATTTT. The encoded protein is CASTGRGTDTQYF.

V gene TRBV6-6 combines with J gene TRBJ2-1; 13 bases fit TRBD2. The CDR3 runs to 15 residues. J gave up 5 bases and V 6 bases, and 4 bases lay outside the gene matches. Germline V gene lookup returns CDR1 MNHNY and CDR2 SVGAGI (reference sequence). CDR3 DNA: TGTGCCAGCAGCGGACTAGCGGGAGTGAACAATGAGCAGTTCTTC. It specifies CASSGLAGVNNEQFF.

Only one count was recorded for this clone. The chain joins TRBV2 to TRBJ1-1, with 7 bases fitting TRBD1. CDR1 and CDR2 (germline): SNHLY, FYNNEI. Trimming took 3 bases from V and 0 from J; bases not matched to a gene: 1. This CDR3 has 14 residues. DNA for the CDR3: TGTGCCAGCAGTGAGGGACAGATGAACACTGAAGCTTTCTTT. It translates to CASSEGQMNTEAFF.

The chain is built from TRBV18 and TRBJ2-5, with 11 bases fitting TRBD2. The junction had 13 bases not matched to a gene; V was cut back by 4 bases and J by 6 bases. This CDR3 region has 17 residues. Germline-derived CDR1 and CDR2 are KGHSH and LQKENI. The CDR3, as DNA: TGTGCCAGCTCACTCCGGGCAGGACTAGCGGGTAGGAAGACCCAGTACTTC. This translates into CASSLRAGLAGRKTQYF.

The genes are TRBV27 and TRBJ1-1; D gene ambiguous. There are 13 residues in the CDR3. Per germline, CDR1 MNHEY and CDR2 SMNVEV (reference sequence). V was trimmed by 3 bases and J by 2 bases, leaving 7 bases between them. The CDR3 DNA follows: TGTGCCAGCAGTTTTCGACATAACACTGAAGCTTTCTTT. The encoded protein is CASSFRHNTEAFF.

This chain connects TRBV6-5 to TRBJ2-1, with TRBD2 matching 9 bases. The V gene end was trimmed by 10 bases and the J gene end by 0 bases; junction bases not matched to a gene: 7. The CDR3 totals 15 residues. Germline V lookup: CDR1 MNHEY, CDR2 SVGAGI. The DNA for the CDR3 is TGTGCCACCAGACGTAGCGGGAGCTCCTACAATGAGCAGTTCTTC. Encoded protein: CATRRSGSSYNEQFF.

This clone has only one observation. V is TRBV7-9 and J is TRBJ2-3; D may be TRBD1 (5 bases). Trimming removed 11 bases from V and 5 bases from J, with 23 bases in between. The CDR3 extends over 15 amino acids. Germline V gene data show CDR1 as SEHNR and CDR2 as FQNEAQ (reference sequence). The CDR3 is CAVGPRQRALDTQYF. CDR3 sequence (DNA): TGTGCCGTGGGGCCGAGGCAGAGAGCCCTAGATACGCAGTATTTT.

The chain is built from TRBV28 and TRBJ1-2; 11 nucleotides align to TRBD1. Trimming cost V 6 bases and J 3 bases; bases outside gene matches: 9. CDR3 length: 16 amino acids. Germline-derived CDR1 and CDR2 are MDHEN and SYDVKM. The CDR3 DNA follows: TGTGCCAGCAGGCCCGGGACAGGGGGGTCTCACTATGGCTACACCTTC. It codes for CASRPGTGGSHYGYTF.

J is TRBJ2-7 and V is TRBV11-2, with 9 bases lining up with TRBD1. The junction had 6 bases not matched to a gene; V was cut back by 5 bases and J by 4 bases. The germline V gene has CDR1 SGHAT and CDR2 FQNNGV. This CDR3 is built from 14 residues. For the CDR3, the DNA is TGTGCCAGCAGCCAAACAGGGGGCACTTACGAGCAGTACTTC. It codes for CASSQTGGTYEQYF.

This chain's CDR3 is CSVVEGAGAERRNEQFF. In DNA, the CDR3 is TGCAGCGTTGTGGAGGGGGCGGGCGCCGAACGCCGGAATGAGCAGTTCTTC. The chain employs TRBV29-1 and TRBJ2-1, with D perhaps matching TRBD1 (7 bases). CDR3 length equals 17 residues. V shed 4 bases and J shed 7 bases, with 26 bases lying between them. Per the germline V gene, CDR1 is SQVTM and CDR2 is ANQGSEA.

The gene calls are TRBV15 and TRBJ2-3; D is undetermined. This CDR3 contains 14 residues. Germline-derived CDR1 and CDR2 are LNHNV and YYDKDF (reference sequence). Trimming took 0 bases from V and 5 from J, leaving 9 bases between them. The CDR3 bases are TGTGCCACCAGCAGAGATGTAGTCCTAGATACGCAGTATTTT. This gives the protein CATSRDVVLDTQYF. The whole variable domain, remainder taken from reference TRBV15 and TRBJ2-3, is DAMVIQNPRYQVTQFGKPVTLSCSQTLNHNVMYWYQQKSSQAPKLLFHYYDKDFNNEADTPDNFQSRRPNTSFCFLDIRSPGLGDTAMYLCATSRDVVLDTQYFGPGTRLTVL.

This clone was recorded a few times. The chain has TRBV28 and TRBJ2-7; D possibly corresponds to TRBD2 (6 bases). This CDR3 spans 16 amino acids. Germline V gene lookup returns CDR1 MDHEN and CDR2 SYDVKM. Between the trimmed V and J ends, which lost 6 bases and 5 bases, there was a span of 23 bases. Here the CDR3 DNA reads TGTGCCAGCAGCCACGGGGGATATCCCGTGGGCGACGAGCAGTACTTC. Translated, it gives CASSHGGYPVGDEQYF.

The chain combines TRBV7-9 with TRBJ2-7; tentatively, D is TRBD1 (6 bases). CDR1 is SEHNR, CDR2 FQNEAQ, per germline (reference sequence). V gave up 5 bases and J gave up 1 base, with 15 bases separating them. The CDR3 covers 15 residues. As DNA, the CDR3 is TGTGCCAGCAGCCCAAAGACAACAGGGTCCTACGAGCAGTACTTC. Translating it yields CASSPKTTGSYEQYF. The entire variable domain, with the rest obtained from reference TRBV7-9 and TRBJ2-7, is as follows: DTGVSQNPRHKITKRGQNVTFRCDPISEHNRLYWYRQTLGQGPEFLTYFQNEAQLEKSRLLSDRFSAERPKGSFSTLEIQRTEQGDSAMYLCASSPKTTGSYEQYFGPGTRLTVT.

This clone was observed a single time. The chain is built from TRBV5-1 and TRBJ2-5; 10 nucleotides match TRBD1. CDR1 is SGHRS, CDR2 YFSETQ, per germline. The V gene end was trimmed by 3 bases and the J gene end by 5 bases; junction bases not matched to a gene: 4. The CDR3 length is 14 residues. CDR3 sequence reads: CASSSTGGWETQYF. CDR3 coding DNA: TGCGCCAGCAGCTCGACAGGGGGCTGGGAGACCCAGTACTTC.

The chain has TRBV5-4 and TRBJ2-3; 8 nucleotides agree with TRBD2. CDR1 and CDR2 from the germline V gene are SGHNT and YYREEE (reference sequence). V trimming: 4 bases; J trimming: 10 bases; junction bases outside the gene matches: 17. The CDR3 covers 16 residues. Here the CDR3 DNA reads TGTGCCAGCAGCGGAACTAGCGGAGCAGGCCACCACGCGCAGTATTTT. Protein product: CASSGTSGAGHHAQYF.

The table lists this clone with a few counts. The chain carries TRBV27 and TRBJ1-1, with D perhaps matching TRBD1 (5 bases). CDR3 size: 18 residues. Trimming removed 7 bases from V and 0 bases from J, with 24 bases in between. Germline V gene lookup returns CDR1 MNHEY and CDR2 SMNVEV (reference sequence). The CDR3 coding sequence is TGTGCCAGCATCCCTTATAAAGGAGGGACGGCCATGAACACTGAAGCTTTCTTT. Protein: CASIPYKGGTAMNTEAFF.